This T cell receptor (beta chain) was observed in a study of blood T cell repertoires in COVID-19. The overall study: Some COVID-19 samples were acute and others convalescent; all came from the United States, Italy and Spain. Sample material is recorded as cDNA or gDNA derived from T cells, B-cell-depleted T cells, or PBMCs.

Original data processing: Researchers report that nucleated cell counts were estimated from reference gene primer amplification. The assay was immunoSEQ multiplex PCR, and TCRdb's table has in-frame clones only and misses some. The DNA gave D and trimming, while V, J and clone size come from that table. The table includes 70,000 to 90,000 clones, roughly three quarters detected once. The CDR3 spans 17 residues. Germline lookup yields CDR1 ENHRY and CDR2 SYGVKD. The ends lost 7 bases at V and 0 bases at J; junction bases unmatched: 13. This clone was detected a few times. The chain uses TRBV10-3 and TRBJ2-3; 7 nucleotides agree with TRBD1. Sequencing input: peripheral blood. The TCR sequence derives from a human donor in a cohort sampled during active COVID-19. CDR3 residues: CAINPDRQGPSTDTQYF. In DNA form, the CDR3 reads TGTGCCATCAATCCAGACAGACAGGGCCCTAGCACAGATACGCAGTATTTT.